The clone carrying this T cell receptor beta chain has just a few counts. What it binds is unknown. Trimming pared 5 bases from V and 2 bases from J, leaving 8 bases between. Per the germline V gene, CDR1 is SGDLS and CDR2 is YYNGEE. The CDR3 is made up of 13 amino acids. These data belong to a study of shared clonotypes between healthy human individuals. Each subset's genomic DNA was shared equally among a number of immunoSEQ plates. TCRdb's copy holds only in-frame clones and misses some; the assay was immunoSEQ multiplex PCR. The table shows 2 million to 3 million clones, with roughly 93% occurring only once. Study conclusions and caveats: The study generally estimated greater richness for naive than memory subsets.

Sample: naive CD4+ T cells from PBMCs. Subset: CD45RA+ positively selected. The chain links TRBV9 to TRBJ1-5; TRBD1 might be the D (6 bases). This receptor was obtained from a man aged 18 to 29 in good health. Some clones in this sample may be carry-over from other donors' samples. This chain's CDR3 is CASSWTGNQPQHF. In nucleotides, the CDR3 is TGTGCCAGCAGTTGGACAGGCAATCAGCCCCAGCATTTT.